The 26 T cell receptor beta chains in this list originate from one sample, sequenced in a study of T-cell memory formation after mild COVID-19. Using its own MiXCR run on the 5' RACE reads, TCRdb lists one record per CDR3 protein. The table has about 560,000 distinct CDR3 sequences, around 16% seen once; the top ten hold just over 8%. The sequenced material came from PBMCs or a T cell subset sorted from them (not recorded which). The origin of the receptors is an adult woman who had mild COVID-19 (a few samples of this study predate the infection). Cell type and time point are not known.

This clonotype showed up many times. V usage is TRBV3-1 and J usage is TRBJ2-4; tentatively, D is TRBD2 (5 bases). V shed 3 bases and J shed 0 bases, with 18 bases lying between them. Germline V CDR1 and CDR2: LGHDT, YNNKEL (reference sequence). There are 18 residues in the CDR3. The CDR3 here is CASSQWYGERLAKNIQYF. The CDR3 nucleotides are TGTGCCAGCAGCCAGTGGTACGGGGAGCGTTTAGCCAAAAACATTCAGTACTTC. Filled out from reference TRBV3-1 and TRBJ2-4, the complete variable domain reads DTAVSQTPKYLVTQMGNDKSIKCEQNLGHDTMYWYKQDSKKFLKIMFSYNNKELIINETVPNRFSPKSPDKAHLNLHINSLELGDSAVYFCASSQWYGERLAKNIQYFGAGTRLSVL.

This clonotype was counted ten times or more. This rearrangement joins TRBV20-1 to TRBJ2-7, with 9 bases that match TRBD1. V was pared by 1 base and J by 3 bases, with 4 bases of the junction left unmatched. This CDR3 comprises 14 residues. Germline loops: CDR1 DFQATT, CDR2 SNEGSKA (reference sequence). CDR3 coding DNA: TGCAGTGCTAGAGGACAGGGGGGTTACTACGAGCAGTACTTC. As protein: CSARGQGGYYEQYF.

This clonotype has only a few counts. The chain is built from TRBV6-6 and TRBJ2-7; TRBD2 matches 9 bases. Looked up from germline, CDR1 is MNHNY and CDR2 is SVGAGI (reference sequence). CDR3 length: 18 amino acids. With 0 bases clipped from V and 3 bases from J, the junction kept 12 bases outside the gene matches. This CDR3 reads CASSYSEIAGAAFYEQYF. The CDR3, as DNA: TGTGCCAGCAGTTACTCGGAAATAGCGGGGGCCGCGTTCTACGAGCAGTACTTC.

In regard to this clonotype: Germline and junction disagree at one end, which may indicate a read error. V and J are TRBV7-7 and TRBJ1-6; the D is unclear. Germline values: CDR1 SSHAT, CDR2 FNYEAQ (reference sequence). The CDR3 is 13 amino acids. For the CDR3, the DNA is TGTGCTAGCAGCTACACCTCGGGTTCCGCCCTCCACTTT. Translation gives CASSYTSGSALHF.

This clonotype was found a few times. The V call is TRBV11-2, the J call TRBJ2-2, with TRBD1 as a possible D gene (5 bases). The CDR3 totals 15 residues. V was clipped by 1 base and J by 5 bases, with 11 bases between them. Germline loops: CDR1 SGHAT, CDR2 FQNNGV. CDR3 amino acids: CASSLVSGYTGELFF. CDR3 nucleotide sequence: TGTGCCAGCAGCTTAGTATCAGGGTATACCGGGGAGCTGTTTTTT.

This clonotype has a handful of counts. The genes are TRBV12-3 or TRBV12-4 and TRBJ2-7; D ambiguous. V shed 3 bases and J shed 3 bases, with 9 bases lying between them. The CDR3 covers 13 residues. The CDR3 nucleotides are TGTGCCAGCAGTTTCGGCGAGCTCTACGAGCAGTACTTC. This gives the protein CASSFGELYEQYF.

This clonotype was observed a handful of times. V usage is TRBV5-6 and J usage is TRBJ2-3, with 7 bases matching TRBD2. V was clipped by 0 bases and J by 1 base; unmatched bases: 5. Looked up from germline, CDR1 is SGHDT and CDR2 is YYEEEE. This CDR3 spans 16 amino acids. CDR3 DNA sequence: TGTGCCAGCAGCTTGGCTGGCGGGAGCCGCACAGATACGCAGTATTTT. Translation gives CASSLAGGSRTDTQYF.

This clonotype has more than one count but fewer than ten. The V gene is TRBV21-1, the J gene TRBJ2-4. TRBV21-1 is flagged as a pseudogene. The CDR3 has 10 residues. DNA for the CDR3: TGTGCCAGCGGCAAAAACATTCAGTACTTC. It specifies CASGKNIQYF.

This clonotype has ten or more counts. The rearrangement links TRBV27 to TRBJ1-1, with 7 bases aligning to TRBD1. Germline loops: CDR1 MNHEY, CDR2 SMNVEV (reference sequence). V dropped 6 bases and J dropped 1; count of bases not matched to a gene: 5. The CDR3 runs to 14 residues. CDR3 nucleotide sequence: TGTGCCAGCAGCTACAGGGGACCGAACACTGAAGCTTTCTTT. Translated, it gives CASSYRGPNTEAFF.

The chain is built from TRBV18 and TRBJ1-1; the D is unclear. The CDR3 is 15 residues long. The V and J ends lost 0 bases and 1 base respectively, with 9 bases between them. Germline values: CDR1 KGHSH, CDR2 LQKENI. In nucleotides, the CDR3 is TGTGCCAGCTCACCACCAATGCCCTCGAACACTGAAGCTTTCTTT. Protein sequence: CASSPPMPSNTEAFF.

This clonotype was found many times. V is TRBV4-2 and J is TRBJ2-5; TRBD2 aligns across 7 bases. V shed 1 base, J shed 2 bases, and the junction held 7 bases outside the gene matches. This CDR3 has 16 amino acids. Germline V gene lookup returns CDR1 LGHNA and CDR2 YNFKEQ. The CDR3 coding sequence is TGTGCCAGCAGCCAAGCGGTAGCGGGCCTACAAGAGACCCAGTACTTC. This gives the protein CASSQAVAGLQETQYF.

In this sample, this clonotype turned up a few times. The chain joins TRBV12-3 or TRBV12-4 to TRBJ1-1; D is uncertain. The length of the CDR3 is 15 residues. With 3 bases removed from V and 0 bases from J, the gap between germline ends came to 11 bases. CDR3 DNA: TGTGCCAGCAGTTTGGATTCGGGGATGAACACTGAAGCTTTCTTT. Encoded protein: CASSLDSGMNTEAFF.

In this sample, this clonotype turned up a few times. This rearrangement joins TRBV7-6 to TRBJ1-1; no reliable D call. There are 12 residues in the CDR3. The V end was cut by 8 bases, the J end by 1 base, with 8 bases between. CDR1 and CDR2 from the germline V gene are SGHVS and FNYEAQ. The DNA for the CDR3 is TGTGCCAGCGGGCTCGGGAACACTGAAGCTTTCTTT. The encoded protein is CASGLGNTEAFF.

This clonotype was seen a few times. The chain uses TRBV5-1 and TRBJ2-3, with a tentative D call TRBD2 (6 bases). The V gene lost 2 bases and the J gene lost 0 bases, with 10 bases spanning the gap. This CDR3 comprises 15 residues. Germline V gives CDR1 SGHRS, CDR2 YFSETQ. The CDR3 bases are TGCGCCAGCAGCTTCCTAGCGACTAGCACAGATACGCAGTATTTT. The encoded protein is CASSFLATSTDTQYF.

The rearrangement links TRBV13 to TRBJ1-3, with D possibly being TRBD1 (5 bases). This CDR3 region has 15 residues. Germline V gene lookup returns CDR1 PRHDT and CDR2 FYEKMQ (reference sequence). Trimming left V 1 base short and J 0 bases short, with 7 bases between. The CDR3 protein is CASSLAGTSGNTIYF. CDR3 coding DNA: TGTGCCAGCAGCTTAGCCGGGACCTCTGGAAACACCATATATTTT.

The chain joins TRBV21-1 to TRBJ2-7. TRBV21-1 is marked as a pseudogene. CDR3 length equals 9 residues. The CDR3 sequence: CAWYYEQYF. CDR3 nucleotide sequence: TGTGCCTGGTACTACGAGCAGTACTTC.

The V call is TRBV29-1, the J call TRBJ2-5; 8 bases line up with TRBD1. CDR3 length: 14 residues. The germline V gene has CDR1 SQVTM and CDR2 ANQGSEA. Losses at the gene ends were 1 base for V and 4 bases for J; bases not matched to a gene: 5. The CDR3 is CSVEVGRGPETQYF. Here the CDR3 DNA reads TGCAGCGTTGAAGTGGGCAGGGGGCCAGAGACCCAGTACTTC.

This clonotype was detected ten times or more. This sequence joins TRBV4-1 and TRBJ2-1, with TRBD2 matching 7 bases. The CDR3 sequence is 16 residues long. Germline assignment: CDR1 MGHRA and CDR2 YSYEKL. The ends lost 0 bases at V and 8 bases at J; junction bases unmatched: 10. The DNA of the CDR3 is TGCGCCAGCAGCCAAGATTGGGGGTTGAGCGGGGATGAGCAGTTCTTC. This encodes CASSQDWGLSGDEQFF.

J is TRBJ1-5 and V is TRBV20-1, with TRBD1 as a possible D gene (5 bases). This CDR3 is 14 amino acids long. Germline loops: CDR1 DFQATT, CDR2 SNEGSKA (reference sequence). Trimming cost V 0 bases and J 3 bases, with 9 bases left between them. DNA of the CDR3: TGCAGTGCTAGAGATTGGGGCCTCAATCAGCCCCAGCATTTT. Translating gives CSARDWGLNQPQHF.

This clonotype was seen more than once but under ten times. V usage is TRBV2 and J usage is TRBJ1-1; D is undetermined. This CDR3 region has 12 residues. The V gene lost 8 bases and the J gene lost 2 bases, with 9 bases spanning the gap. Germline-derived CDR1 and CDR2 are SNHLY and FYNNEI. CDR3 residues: CASGEVNTEAFF. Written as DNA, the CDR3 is TGTGCCAGCGGGGAGGTAAACACTGAAGCTTTCTTT.

The CDR3 nucleotides are TGTGCCACCAGTGATTTAGGTAGCGGGAGCTCCTACAATGAGCAGTTCTTC. This codes for CATSDLGSGSSYNEQFF. The V gene is TRBV24-1, the J gene TRBJ2-1; 9 bases agree with TRBD2. Trimming at V came to 1 base and at J to 0 bases, leaving 3 bases not matched to a gene. The length of the CDR3 is 17 residues. CDR1 is KGHDR, CDR2 SFDVKD, per germline.

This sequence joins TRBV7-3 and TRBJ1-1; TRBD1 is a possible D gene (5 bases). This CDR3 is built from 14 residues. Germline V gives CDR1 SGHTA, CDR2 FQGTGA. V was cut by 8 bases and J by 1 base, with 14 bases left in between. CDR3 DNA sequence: TGTGCCAGCGCAAAGGGGATTACGAACACTGAAGCTTTCTTT. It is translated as CASAKGITNTEAFF.

The CDR3 DNA follows: TGTGCCAGCAGCGAATGGGGACAGGCCCTTTCTGGGGAGACCCAGTACTTC. It encodes CASSEWGQALSGETQYF. V usage is TRBV9 and J usage is TRBJ2-5; 8 nucleotides match TRBD1. The CDR3 covers 17 residues. From germline, CDR1 is SGDLS and CDR2 YYNGEE. The trim removed 3 bases at V and 5 bases at J, leaving 15 bases unmatched.

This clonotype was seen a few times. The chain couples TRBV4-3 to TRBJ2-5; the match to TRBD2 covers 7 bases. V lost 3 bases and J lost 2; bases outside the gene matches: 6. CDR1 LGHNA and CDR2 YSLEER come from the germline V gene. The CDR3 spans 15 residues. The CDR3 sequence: CASSQSLAVQETQYF. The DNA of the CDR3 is TGCGCCAGCAGCCAGTCCCTAGCGGTACAAGAGACCCAGTACTTC.

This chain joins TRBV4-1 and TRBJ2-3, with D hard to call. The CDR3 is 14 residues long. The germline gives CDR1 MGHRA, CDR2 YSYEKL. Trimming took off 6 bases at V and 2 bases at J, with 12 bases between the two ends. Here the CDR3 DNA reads TGCGCCAGCAGACTCTTATCCCCCACAGATACGCAGTATTTT. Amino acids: CASRLLSPTDTQYF.

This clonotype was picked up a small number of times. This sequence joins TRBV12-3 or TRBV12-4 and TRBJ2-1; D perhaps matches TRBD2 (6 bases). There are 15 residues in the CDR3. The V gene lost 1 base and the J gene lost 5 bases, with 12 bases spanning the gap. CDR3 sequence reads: CASSLVPGLHNEQFF. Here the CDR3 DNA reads TGTGCCAGCAGTTTAGTACCGGGACTCCACAATGAGCAGTTCTTC.